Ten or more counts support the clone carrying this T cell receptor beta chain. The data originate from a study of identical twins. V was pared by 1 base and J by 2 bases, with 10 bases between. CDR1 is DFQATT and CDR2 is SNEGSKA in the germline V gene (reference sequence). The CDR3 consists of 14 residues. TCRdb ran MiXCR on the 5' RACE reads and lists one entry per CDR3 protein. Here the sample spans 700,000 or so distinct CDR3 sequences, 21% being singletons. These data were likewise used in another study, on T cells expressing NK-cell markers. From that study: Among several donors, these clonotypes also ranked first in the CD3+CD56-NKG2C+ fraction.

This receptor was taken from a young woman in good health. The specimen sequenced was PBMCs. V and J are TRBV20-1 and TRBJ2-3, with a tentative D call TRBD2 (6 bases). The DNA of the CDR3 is TGCAGTGCTAGAGTGGGGGGTAACACAGATACGCAGTATTTT. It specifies CSARVGGNTDTQYF.